These 30 T cell receptor beta chains share one sample of origin, sequenced in a study of blood T cell repertoires in COVID-19. The assay was immunoSEQ multiplex PCR, and TCRdb's table has in-frame clones only and misses some. The table has roughly 200,000 clones, roughly 88% seen once. The sample consisted of peripheral blood. These receptors were taken from a man between 40 and 49 years old with acute or convalescent COVID-19.

CDR3 nucleotide sequence: TGCGCCAGCAGTGAACGGGAGGGAACATACGAGCAGTACTTC. This gives the protein CASSEREGTYEQYF. V is TRBV10-1 and J is TRBJ2-7; 8 nucleotides match TRBD2. CDR3 length: 14 residues. Germline V lookup: CDR1 WNHNN, CDR2 SYGVQD (reference sequence). Unmatched junction bases numbered 5, after V lost 3 bases and J lost 4 bases.

The rearrangement uses TRBV19 and TRBJ2-6, with a weak D call TRBD2 (7 bases). Trimming took off 5 bases at V and 4 bases at J, with 18 bases between the two ends. The V gene's germline CDR1 is LNHDA and CDR2 SQIVND (reference sequence). This CDR3 region has 17 residues. The CDR3 nucleotides read TGTGCCAGTAGTCTACTCGCCGCGGGGGCCGGGGCCAACGTCCTGACTTTC. It specifies CASSLLAAGAGANVLTF. The complete variable domain, with remaining parts taken from reference TRBV19 and TRBJ2-6, reads DGGITQSPKYLFRKEGQNVTLSCEQNLNHDAMYWYRQDPGQGLRLIYYSQIVNDFQKGDIAEGYSVSREKKESFPLTVTSAQKNPTAFYLCASSLLAAGAGANVLTFGAGSRLTVL.

This clone has just one count. The chain combines TRBV5-1 with TRBJ2-5, with D perhaps TRBD2 (6 bases). With 5 bases removed from V and 4 bases from J, the gap between germline ends came to 15 bases. Germline CDR1 SGHRS, CDR2 YFSETQ. The CDR3 is 14 residues long. The CDR3 sequence: CASRADSGGETQYF. The DNA of the CDR3 is TGCGCCAGCAGGGCGGATAGCGGAGGAGAGACCCAGTACTTC.

The gene calls are TRBV6-6 and TRBJ2-2, with 7 positions matching TRBD1. The CDR3 runs 15 residues. Germline CDR1 is MNHNY and CDR2 is SVGAGI (reference sequence). V dropped 5 bases and J dropped 4; count of bases not matched to a gene: 7. The CDR3 DNA is TGTGCCAGCAGTCCCAGACAGGGTGGCACCGGGGAGCTGTTTTTT. Protein sequence: CASSPRQGGTGELFF.

The chain carries TRBV25-1 and TRBJ1-5; 10 nucleotides line up with TRBD1. Germline CDR1 MGHDK, CDR2 SYGVNS. The CDR3 has 13 residues. V shed 9 bases, J shed 6 bases, and the junction held 5 bases outside the gene matches. The CDR3 coding sequence is TGTGCCAGTCGCAGACAGGGGGCTCAGCCCCAGCATTTT. Translated: CASRRQGAQPQHF.

The chain is built from TRBV19 and TRBJ1-2; TRBD1 agrees at 8 bases. Germline V CDR1 and CDR2: LNHDA, SQIVND (reference sequence). The CDR3 extends over 12 amino acids. J lost 6 bases, V lost 5 bases, and 2 bases had no gene match. CDR3 bases: TGTGCCAGTAGTCGACAGGGGAATGGCTACACCTTC. As protein: CASSRQGNGYTF. Looking up the rest from reference TRBV19 and TRBJ1-2 gives the full variable domain: DGGITQSPKYLFRKEGQNVTLSCEQNLNHDAMYWYRQDPGQGLRLIYYSQIVNDFQKGDIAEGYSVSREKKESFPLTVTSAQKNPTAFYLCASSRQGNGYTFGSGTRLTVV.

The V gene is TRBV5-4, the J gene TRBJ2-3; D gene unclear. The germline CDR1 and CDR2 sequences are SGHNT and YYREEE (reference sequence). CDR3 length equals 14 residues. Trimming removed 2 bases from V and 4 bases from J, with 11 bases in between. CDR3 DNA: TGTGCCAGCAGCTTTGCAGTAGCAGCAGATACGCAGTATTTT. Its translation is CASSFAVAADTQYF.

This clone occurred once. The chain joins TRBV7-6 to TRBJ1-6, with 11 nucleotides matching TRBD1. Per germline, CDR1 SGHVS and CDR2 FNYEAQ. V gave up 1 base and J gave up 9 bases; unmatched junction bases: 11. CDR3 size: 18 residues. The CDR3: CASSLGTGGRDRGSPLHF. CDR3 nucleotides: TGTGCCAGCAGCTTAGGGACAGGGGGCAGAGATAGGGGTTCACCCCTCCACTTT.

The chain carries TRBV29-1 and TRBJ1-2, with D tentatively TRBD1 (5 bases). Trimming shortened V by 6 bases and J by 8 bases, and 10 bases separated the two germline ends. CDR3 size: 10 residues. Per germline, CDR1 SQVTM and CDR2 ANQGSEA. The CDR3 DNA reads as TGCAGCGTCGCTAGGGGAGGCTACACCTTC. The encoded protein is CSVARGGYTF.

The V gene is TRBV30, the J gene TRBJ2-2; D gene uncertain. Trimming shortened V by 0 bases and J by 5 bases, and 10 bases separated the two germline ends. The CDR3 runs to 14 residues. Germline CDR1 and CDR2: GTSNPN and SVGIG (reference sequence). CDR3: CAWSVQQLTGELFF. CDR3 DNA sequence: TGTGCCTGGAGTGTACAACAGTTGACCGGGGAGCTGTTTTTT.

The chain links TRBV5-1 to TRBJ2-7; TRBD2 might be the D (5 bases). Trimming stripped 0 bases from V and 5 bases from J, with 12 bases between. Germline CDR1 and CDR2: SGHRS and YFSETQ. This CDR3 is built from 14 residues. The CDR3: CASSLVEDLDEQYF. The CDR3 bases are TGCGCCAGCAGCTTGGTGGAGGACTTGGACGAGCAGTACTTC.

In this sample, this clone turned up a few times. The chain combines TRBV7-2 with TRBJ1-2; the match to TRBD1 covers 7 bases. Germline values: CDR1 SGHTA, CDR2 FQGNSA. The V gene end was trimmed by 6 bases and the J gene end by 5 bases; junction bases not matched to a gene: 12. The CDR3 length is 15 residues. Here the CDR3 reads CASSPQTGERYGYTF. The CDR3 bases are TGTGCCAGCAGTCCGCAAACAGGGGAGAGGTATGGCTACACCTTC.

This clone was observed once. The chain joins TRBV25-1 to TRBJ2-3; TRBD1 aligns across 9 bases. Trimming cost V 4 bases and J 4 bases; bases outside gene matches: 3. Germline V gene sequence: CDR1 MGHDK, CDR2 SYGVNS. The CDR3 covers 14 residues. This CDR3 is CASSGTGAADTQYF. CDR3 coding DNA: TGTGCCAGCAGTGGGACAGGGGCGGCAGATACGCAGTATTTT.

The chain links TRBV12-3 or TRBV12-4 to TRBJ2-2, with D tentatively TRBD1 (6 bases). The V end was cut by 6 bases, the J end by 4 bases, with 9 bases between. CDR3 length: 13 amino acids. The CDR3 DNA sequence: TGTGCCAGCAGGGTAGGGGGCACCGGGGAGCTGTTTTTT. Protein product: CASRVGGTGELFF.

The chain recombines TRBV3-1 (or the pseudogene TRBV3-2) with TRBJ1-4; 7 bases match TRBD1. Trimming removed 0 bases from V and 5 bases from J; junction bases left unmatched: 3. From germline, CDR1 is LGHDT and CDR2 YNNKEL (reference sequence). This CDR3 has 15 residues. DNA of the CDR3: TGTGCCAGCAGCCAAGAATCAGGGGGGAATGAAAAACTGTTTTTT. This sequence encodes CASSQESGGNEKLFF.

CDR3 loop: CASSPATGGHYEQYF. CDR3 sequence (DNA): TGTGCCAGCTCACCAGCGACAGGGGGCCACTACGAGCAGTACTTC. This rearrangement joins TRBV18 to TRBJ2-7; TRBD1 matches 10 bases. The CDR3 runs to 15 residues. V gave up 2 bases and J gave up 3 bases; unmatched junction bases: 4. Looked up from germline, CDR1 is KGHSH and CDR2 is LQKENI.

V gene TRBV11-2 combines with J gene TRBJ2-7; possible D gene TRBD2, 7 bases. The CDR3 covers 16 residues. V lost 4 bases and J lost 4, with 20 bases in between. Germline CDR1 SGHAT, CDR2 FQNNGV. CDR3 bases: TGTGCCAGCAGCTCCTATGGGGGGCGGGGGAGATACGAGCAGTACTTC. Amino acids: CASSSYGGRGRYEQYF.

The chain couples TRBV6-5 to TRBJ1-2, with D uncertain. V lost 6 bases to trimming and J lost 4 bases, with 15 bases between them. This CDR3 is 14 amino acids long. Germline CDR1 and CDR2: MNHEY and SVGAGI. CDR3 in amino acids: CASSPLEKTYGYTF. The DNA for the CDR3 is TGTGCCAGCAGCCCCTTGGAGAAGACCTATGGCTACACCTTC.

The chain uses TRBV30 and TRBJ1-3; the D gene is possibly TRBD1 (6 bases). V was trimmed by 0 bases and J by 4 bases, leaving 16 bases between them. Germline lookup yields CDR1 GTSNPN and CDR2 SVGIG (reference sequence). The CDR3 contains 16 residues. The CDR3 DNA is TGTGCCTGGAGTGTACAGGGCGGAGTGAAAGGAAACACCATATATTTT. It yields the protein CAWSVQGGVKGNTIYF.

This clone was found once. V is TRBV3-1 (or the pseudogene TRBV3-2) and J is TRBJ2-3, with D possibly matching TRBD2 (6 bases). Germline CDR1 LGHDT, CDR2 YNNKEL (reference sequence). The CDR3 sequence is 14 residues long. Trimming pared 6 bases from V and 0 bases from J, leaving 10 bases between. The CDR3 loop is CASRRSGSTDTQYF. The CDR3, as DNA: TGTGCCAGCAGACGAAGCGGGAGCACAGATACGCAGTATTTT.

The gene calls are TRBV28 and TRBJ1-2; maybe TRBD1 (6 bases). Germline loops: CDR1 MDHEN, CDR2 SYDVKM. The V end was cut by 3 bases, the J end by 8 bases, with 16 bases between. This CDR3 contains 14 residues. CDR3 in DNA: TGTGCCAGCAGTTTGGGAACAGGGACGTGGGGCTACACCTTC. Its translation is CASSLGTGTWGYTF.

This chain joins TRBV5-4 and TRBJ1-2, with a weak D call TRBD1 (6 bases). Deletions cut 4 bases from V and 5 bases from J, with 18 bases between. Germline V gives CDR1 SGHNT, CDR2 YYREEE (reference sequence). CDR3 length: 15 amino acids. The CDR3 region has the DNA TGTGCCAGCAGCCTGGACAGCTCACTAGCTTATGGCTACACCTTC. Amino acids: CASSLDSSLAYGYTF.

This chain joins TRBV5-4 and TRBJ1-2; D is perhaps TRBD1 (5 bases). V was shortened by 0 bases and J by 1 base, with 13 bases between the two germline ends. The CDR3 is 16 amino acids. Germline values: CDR1 SGHNT, CDR2 YYREEE (reference sequence). The CDR3 region is CASSLAGGGFNYGYTF. The CDR3 region has the DNA TGTGCCAGCAGCTTGGCCGGGGGGGGATTTAACTATGGCTACACCTTC.

The V call is TRBV27, the J call TRBJ2-7; possible D gene TRBD1, 6 bases. The CDR3 sequence is 13 residues long. The germline V and J ends were trimmed by 9 bases and 5 bases, with 17 bases remaining between them. From germline, CDR1 is MNHEY and CDR2 SMNVEV (reference sequence). The CDR3 bases are TGTGCCAGTCAGCGGCAGGGGTCCGACGAGCAGTACTTC. Translated: CASQRQGSDEQYF.

The chain couples TRBV27 to TRBJ2-7; TRBD1 agrees at 8 bases. The germline CDR1 and CDR2 sequences are MNHEY and SMNVEV (reference sequence). Trimming at V came to 5 bases and at J to 3 bases, leaving 6 bases not matched to a gene. There are 14 residues in the CDR3. The CDR3 DNA follows: TGTGCCAGCAGTCAACAGGGACAGGACTACGAGCAGTACTTC. This codes for CASSQQGQDYEQYF.

The V and J genes are TRBV5-4 and TRBJ1-2; TRBD1 is a possible D gene (6 bases). The CDR3 contains 14 residues. CDR1 is SGHNT, CDR2 YYREEE, per germline (reference sequence). Trimming took 4 bases from V and 3 from J, leaving 13 bases between them. For the CDR3, the DNA is TGTGCCAGCAGCAACAGGGACGGGCACTATGGCTACACCTTC. Its translation is CASSNRDGHYGYTF.

The chain uses TRBV12-5 and TRBJ2-5; no definite D call. Germline lookup yields CDR1 LGHNT and CDR2 FRNRAP. V shed 6 bases and J shed 4 bases, with 12 bases lying between them. The CDR3 is 13 residues long. CDR3 residues: CASGPERGETQYF. The CDR3 bases are TGTGCTAGTGGCCCTGAGCGAGGAGAGACCCAGTACTTC. Full variable domain (missing parts from reference TRBV12-5 and TRBJ2-5): DARVTQTPRHKVTEMGQEVTMRCQPILGHNTVFWYRQTMMQGLELLAYFRNRAPLDDSGMPKDRFSAEMPDATLATLKIQPSEPRDSAVYFCASGPERGETQYFGPGTRLLVL.

This clone has more than one count but fewer than ten. This rearrangement joins TRBV5-4 to TRBJ1-4, with D unclear. Deletions cut 4 bases from V and 5 bases from J, with 9 bases between. The CDR3 consists of 13 residues. Germline CDR1 and CDR2: SGHNT and YYREEE (reference sequence). CDR3 sequence: CASSQTMNEKLFF. For the CDR3, the DNA is TGTGCCAGCAGCCAAACAATGAATGAAAAACTGTTTTTT.

The J gene is TRBJ1-6, the V gene TRBV6-5, with a possible D match to TRBD1 (5 bases). V gave up 0 bases and J gave up 6 bases, with 9 bases separating them. This CDR3 is 15 amino acids long. CDR1 and CDR2 (germline): MNHEY, SVGAGI. Written as DNA, the CDR3 is TGTGCCAGCAGTTACTCATCGGGGGGTAATTCACCCCTCCACTTT. This encodes CASSYSSGGNSPLHF.

This clone is a singleton in its sample. This chain links TRBV6-5 with TRBJ2-1; a weak D match, TRBD2 (7 bases). The V gene lost 10 bases and the J gene lost 15 bases, with 25 bases spanning the gap. The CDR3 consists of 13 residues. Germline V gene sequence: CDR1 MNHEY, CDR2 SVGAGI. The CDR3 spells CATLSGGTGKGFF. The CDR3 nucleotides are TGTGCCACCCTCTCGGGGGGCACAGGGAAAGGGTTCTTC.